This T cell receptor (beta chain) was profiled in a study of breast tumors, draining lymph nodes, adjacent tissues. Axillary draining lymph nodes of breast cancer patients supplied the node samples. The CDR3 totals 15 residues. V was pared by 5 bases and J by 0 bases, with 17 bases between. Germline values: CDR1 DFQATT, CDR2 SNEGSKA (reference sequence). In its sample, this clonotype was seen many times. In TCRdb, the multiplex PCR reads were re-called with MiXCR into one record per CDR3 protein. The data hold about 180,000 distinct CDR3 sequences, with 30% to 35% observed a single time. The receptor comes from a female donor with breast cancer. Some clones in this sample may be carry-over from other donors' samples. The rearrangement links TRBV20-1 to TRBJ2-7, with unresolved D. The source material was axillary lymph node tissue. The CDR3 bases are TGCAGTGCTCCCCTGGGCGCAGAGGCCTCCTACGAGCAGTACTTC. Translating gives CSAPLGAEASYEQYF.